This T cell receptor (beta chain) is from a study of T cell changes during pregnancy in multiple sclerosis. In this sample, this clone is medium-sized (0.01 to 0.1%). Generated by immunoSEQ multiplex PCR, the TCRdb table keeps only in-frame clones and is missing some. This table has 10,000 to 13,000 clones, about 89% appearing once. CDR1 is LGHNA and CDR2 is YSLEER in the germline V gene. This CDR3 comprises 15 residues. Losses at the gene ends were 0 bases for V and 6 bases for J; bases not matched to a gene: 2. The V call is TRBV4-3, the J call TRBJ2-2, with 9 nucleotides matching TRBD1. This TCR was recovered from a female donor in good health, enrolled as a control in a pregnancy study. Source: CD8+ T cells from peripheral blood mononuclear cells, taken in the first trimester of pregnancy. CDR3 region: CASSQETGGPGELFF. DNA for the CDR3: TGCGCCAGCAGCCAAGAAACAGGGGGCCCCGGGGAGCTGTTTTTT.